The T cell receptor (beta chain) under discussion was sequenced for a study of T-cell reconstitution after alpha-beta-depleted transplantation in children (TCRdb year 2016). Study-level background: Using TCR repertoire profiling, the study followed T-cell immune reconstitution in a quantitative way in children after TCRalphabeta/CD19-depleted allogeneic hematopoietic cell transplantation. Beyond this particular receptor, the publication reports: In some patients, high TCRbeta diversity at day 60 was attributed to recipient T cells and intrathymic progenitors that had survived conditioning. Apparently early alphabetaT-cell count recovery about two months after transplant reportedly relied on only several hundred rapidly expanded clones derived from non-depleted graft cells. Over the following months the frequencies of hyperexpanded clones went down, and after one year T-cell counts and TCRbeta diversity were mostly credited to newly produced T cells.

Libraries were built with PCR. Sequenced using an Illumina HiSeq 2500. Molecular barcoding was employed in the preparation of TCR libraries, with unique molecular identifiers being used to normalize TCRbeta repertoire quantification. Using fastp trimming at Q25 and MiXCR clonotype assembly, TCRdb reanalyzed the public sequencing data and kept in-frame beta chains. Rows are combined by CDR3 protein, so each entry shows the most common genes and DNA. The sample table holds about 830,000 distinct CDR3 sequences, of which roughly 16% were seen once. Together, the top ten hold around 5% of the sample. A remark on this clonotype: Its antigen remains undetermined. Base qualities are not recorded, but no much larger clone differs from it by a single base.

The meaning of the sample's treatment or condition label: allogeneic hematopoietic cell transplantation with graft depleted of TCRalphabeta T cells and CD19 B cells. The transplant recipients were children given TCRalphabeta/CD19-depleted allogeneic hematopoietic cell grafts. The junction carries 10 bases between V and J, which are trimmed by 1 base and 3 bases respectively. Reading from cysteine to phenylalanine, the CDR3 counts 15 amino acids. This entry keeps only the CDR3 DNA: 45 bases, framed from base 1. CDR1 MGHRA and CDR2 YSYEKL were looked up in the germline V gene. The origin of this receptor is a male patient younger than 18 who had a stem cell transplant for acute lymphoblastic leukemia, so the T cells may come from the graft donor. This material consisted of PBMCs, mostly from graft donor cells, taken 360 days after TCRalphabeta/CD19-depleted stem cell transplant. The chain was built from TRBV4-1 and TRBJ2-1; the D gene assignment is perhaps TRBD1 or TRBD2, with each matching 5 bases. Read as DNA, the sequence is TGCGCCAGCAGCCAAGGTTGGGGGTTCTACAATGAGCAGTTCTTC. This translates into CASSQGWGFYNEQFF.